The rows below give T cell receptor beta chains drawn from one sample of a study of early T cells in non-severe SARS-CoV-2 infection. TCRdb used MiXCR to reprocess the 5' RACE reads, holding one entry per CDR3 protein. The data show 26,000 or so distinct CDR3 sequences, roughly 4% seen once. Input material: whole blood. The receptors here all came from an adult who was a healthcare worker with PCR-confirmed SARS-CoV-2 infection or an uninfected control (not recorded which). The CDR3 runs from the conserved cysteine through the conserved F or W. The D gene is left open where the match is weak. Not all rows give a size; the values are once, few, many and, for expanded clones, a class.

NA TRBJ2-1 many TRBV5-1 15 CASSLGVGDYNEQFF TGCGCCAGCAGCTTGGGGGTGGGAGACTACAATGAGCAGTTCTTC
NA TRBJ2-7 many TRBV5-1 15 CASSSRGPYRDEQYF TGCGCCAGCAGCTCCCGGGGGCCATACAGGGACGAGCAGTACTTC
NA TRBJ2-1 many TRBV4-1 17 CASSLRFGLGGFDEQFF TGCGCCAGCAGCCTCCGGTTTGGACTAGGGGGGTTTGATGAGCAGTTCTTC
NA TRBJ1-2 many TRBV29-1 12 CSAYDGFYGYTF TGCAGCGCATATGACGGCTTCTATGGCTACACCTTC
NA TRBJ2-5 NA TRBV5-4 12 CASSAGPQPRYF TGTGCCAGCAGCGCTGGACCTCAACCCCGGTACTTC
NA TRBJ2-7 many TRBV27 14 CASSLDGYSYEQYF TGTGCCAGCAGTTTAGACGGGTACTCCTACGAGCAGTACTTC
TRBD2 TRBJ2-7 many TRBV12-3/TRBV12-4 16 CASSWGLAGPLGEQYF TGTGCCAGCAGTTGGGGACTAGCGGGACCACTCGGGGAGCAGTACTTC
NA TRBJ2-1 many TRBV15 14 CATSRESPRDEQFF TGTGCCACCAGCAGAGAAAGTCCACGGGATGAGCAGTTCTTC
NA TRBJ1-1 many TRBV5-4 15 CASSLVGTGSPEAFF TGTGCCAGCAGCTTGGTGGGCACGGGGTCGCCTGAAGCTTTCTTT
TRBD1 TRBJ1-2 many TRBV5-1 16 CASSDPNDRALYGYTF TGCGCCAGCAGTGACCCTAATGACAGGGCACTCTATGGCTACACCTTC
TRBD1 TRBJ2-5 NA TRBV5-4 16 CASGYRQGGAQETQYF TGTGCCAGCGGTTATCGACAGGGGGGAGCCCAAGAGACCCAGTACTTC
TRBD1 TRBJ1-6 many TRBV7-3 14 CASSLGTVNSPLHF TGTGCCAGCAGCTTGGGGACAGTTAATTCACCCCTCCACTTT
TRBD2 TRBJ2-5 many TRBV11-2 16 CASSLSTTSAQETQYF TGTGCCAGCAGCTTATCAACCACTAGCGCGCAAGAGACCCAGTACTTC
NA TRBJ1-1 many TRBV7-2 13 CASSYTGLSEAFF TGTGCCAGCAGCTACACAGGACTCTCTGAAGCTTTCTTT
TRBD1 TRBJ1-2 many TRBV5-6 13 CASISDREVRYTF TGTGCCAGCATTTCTGACAGGGAGGTTCGCTACACCTTC
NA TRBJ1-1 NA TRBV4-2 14 CASSQEHTNTEAFF TGTGCCAGCAGCCAAGAACACACGAACACTGAAGCTTTCTTT
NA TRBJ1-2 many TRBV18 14 CASSPSADNYGYTF TGTGCCAGCTCACCGTCGGCAGACAACTATGGCTACACCTTC
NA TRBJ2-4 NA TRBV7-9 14 CASSLAEAKNIQYF TGTGCCAGCAGCTTAGCGGAAGCCAAAAACATTCAGTACTTC
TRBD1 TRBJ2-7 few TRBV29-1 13 CSVERDRGYEQYF TGCAGCGTTGAAAGGGACAGGGGCTACGAGCAGTACTTC
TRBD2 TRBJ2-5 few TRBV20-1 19 CSANAEPLAGGMYQETQYF TGCAGTGCCAACGCAGAACCACTAGCGGGAGGGATGTACCAAGAGACCCAGTACTTC
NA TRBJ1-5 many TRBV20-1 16 CSASVVTGQSNQPQHF TGCAGTGCTAGCGTTGTGACAGGCCAGAGCAATCAGCCCCAGCATTTT
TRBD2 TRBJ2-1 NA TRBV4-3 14 CASSQISSGSEQFF TGCGCCAGCAGCCAAATTTCTAGCGGGAGTGAGCAGTTCTTC
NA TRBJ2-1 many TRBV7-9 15 CASSSLAGDYNEQFF TGTGCCAGCAGCTCCCTTGCAGGGGACTACAATGAGCAGTTCTTC
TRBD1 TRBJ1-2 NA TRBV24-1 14 CATSSPGQGNGYTF TGTGCCACCAGTTCCCCGGGACAGGGGAATGGCTACACCTTC
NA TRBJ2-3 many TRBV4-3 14 CASSPGAVGLTQYF TGCGCCAGCAGCCCCGGAGCCGTTGGCCTCACGCAGTATTTT
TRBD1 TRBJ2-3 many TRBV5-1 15 CASREVGQATDTQYF TGCGCCAGCAGGGAGGTGGGACAGGCCACAGATACGCAGTATTTT
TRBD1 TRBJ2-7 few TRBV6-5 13 CAVRGTGSYEQYF TGTGCAGTAAGAGGGACAGGATCCTACGAGCAGTACTTC
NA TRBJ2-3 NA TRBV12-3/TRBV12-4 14 CASKGTSILDTQYF TGTGCCAGCAAAGGGACTTCTATTTTGGATACGCAGTATTTT
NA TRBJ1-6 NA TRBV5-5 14 CASSWLTGSSPLHF TGTGCCAGCAGCTGGCTGACCGGCAGTTCACCCCTCCACTTT
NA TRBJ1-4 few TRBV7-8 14 CASSPSRTNEKLFF TGTGCCAGCAGCCCGTCTCGAACTAATGAAAAACTGTTTTTT
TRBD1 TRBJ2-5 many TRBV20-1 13 CSADRGETETQYF TGCAGTGCCGACAGGGGGGAGACAGAGACCCAGTACTTC
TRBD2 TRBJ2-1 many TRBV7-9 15 CASDNSGSPYNEQFF TGTGCCAGCGACAACAGCGGGAGCCCCTACAATGAGCAGTTCTTC
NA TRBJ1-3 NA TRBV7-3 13 CASSLASGNTIYF TGTGCCAGCAGCTTAGCCTCTGGAAACACCATATATTTT
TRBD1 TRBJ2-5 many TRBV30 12 CAWGQAQETQYF TGTGCCTGGGGACAGGCTCAAGAGACCCAGTACTTC
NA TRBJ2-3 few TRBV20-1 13 CSAREYRADTQYF TGCAGTGCTAGGGAGTACAGGGCAGATACGCAGTATTTT
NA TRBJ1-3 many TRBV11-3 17 CASSPGGGMSSENTIYF TGTGCCAGCAGCCCCGGTGGGGGTATGTCGTCTGAAAACACCATATATTTT
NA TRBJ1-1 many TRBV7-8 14 CASSVRFGGRAAFF TGTGCCAGCAGCGTCCGATTCGGGGGTCGGGCAGCTTTCTTT
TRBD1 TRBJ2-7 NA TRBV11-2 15 CASSSGTAANYEQYF TGTGCCAGCAGCTCCGGGACAGCGGCAAACTACGAGCAGTACTTC
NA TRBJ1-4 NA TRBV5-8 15 CASSSGQPGSEKLFF TGTGCCAGCAGCTCTGGACAGCCCGGATCGGAGAAACTGTTTTTT
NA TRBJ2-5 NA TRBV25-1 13 CASSAQEQETQYF TGTGCCAGCAGTGCCCAGGAGCAAGAGACCCAGTACTTC
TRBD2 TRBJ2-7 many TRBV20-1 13 CSARSGSWDEQYF TGCAGTGCCCGAAGCGGGAGCTGGGACGAGCAGTACTTC
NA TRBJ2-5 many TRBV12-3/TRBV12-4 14 CASSPSGVEETQYF TGTGCCAGCAGTCCTTCTGGGGTGGAGGAGACCCAGTACTTC
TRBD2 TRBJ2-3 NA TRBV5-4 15 CASSLFSGRTDTQYF TGTGCCAGCAGCTTGTTTAGCGGGAGGACAGATACGCAGTATTTT
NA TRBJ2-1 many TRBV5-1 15 CASSLVLGEYNEQFF TGCGCCAGCAGCTTGGTCCTCGGCGAGTACAATGAGCAGTTCTTC
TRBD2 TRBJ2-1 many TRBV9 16 CASSVGLAGGHNEQFF TGTGCCAGCAGCGTAGGACTAGCGGGGGGACACAATGAGCAGTTCTTC
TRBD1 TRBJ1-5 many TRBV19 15 CASSIRQGYGQPQHF TGTGCCAGTAGTATAAGACAGGGGTACGGTCAGCCCCAGCATTTT
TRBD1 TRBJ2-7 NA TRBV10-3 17 CAISSGGQGYSGYEQYF TGTGCCATCAGCTCCGGAGGACAGGGTTACAGCGGATACGAGCAGTACTTC
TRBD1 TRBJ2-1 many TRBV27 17 CASSLWTGAKGYNEQFF TGTGCCAGCAGTTTATGGACAGGGGCAAAAGGGTACAATGAGCAGTTCTTC
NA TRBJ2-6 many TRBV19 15 CASSSTGSGANVLTF TGTGCCAGTAGTTCAACAGGCTCTGGGGCCAACGTCCTGACTTTC
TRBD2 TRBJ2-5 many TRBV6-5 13 CASSQREWETQYF TGTGCCAGCAGCCAGCGGGAGTGGGAGACCCAGTACTTC
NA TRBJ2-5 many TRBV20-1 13 CSAFARRPETQYF TGCAGTGCCTTCGCCCGCCGACCAGAGACCCAGTACTTC
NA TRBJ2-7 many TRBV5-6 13 CASSFGQRYEQYF TGTGCCAGCAGCTTCGGACAGCGCTACGAGCAGTACTTC
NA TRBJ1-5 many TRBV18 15 CASSQGLGIHQPQHF TGTGCCAGCTCTCAAGGGCTCGGGATCCATCAGCCCCAGCATTTT
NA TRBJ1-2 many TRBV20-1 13 CSAREDRNYGYTF TGCAGTGCTAGAGAGGACAGAAACTATGGCTACACCTTC
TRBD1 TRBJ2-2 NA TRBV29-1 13 CSGGRGLNGELFF TGCAGCGGGGGCAGGGGGCTGAACGGGGAGCTGTTTTTT
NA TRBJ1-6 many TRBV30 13 CAWSVQEDSPLHF TGTGCCTGGAGTGTACAGGAGGATTCACCCCTCCACTTT
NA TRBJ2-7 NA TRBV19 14 CASSIQGGDDEQYF TGTGCCAGTAGTATCCAGGGAGGCGACGACGAGCAGTACTTC
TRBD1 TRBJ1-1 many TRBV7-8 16 CASSLSGGETGLKAFF TGTGCCAGCAGCTTATCAGGGGGCGAGACGGGTCTTAAAGCTTTCTTT
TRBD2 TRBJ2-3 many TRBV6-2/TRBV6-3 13 CASSDVRGDTQYF TGTGCCAGCAGTGATGTGCGGGGGGATACGCAGTATTTT